These 22 T cell receptor beta chains were all obtained from the same sample, sequenced in a study of blood T cell repertoires in COVID-19. The repertoire was sequenced with immunoSEQ multiplex PCR; TCRdb's copy has only in-frame clones and lacks some. The sample lists 96,000 or so clones, around nine tenths occurring once. Input material: peripheral blood. Source of these receptors: a human donor with COVID-19, enrolled during active disease. The donor label of this sample is uncertain.

The genes are TRBV4-2 and TRBJ2-1, with 9 bases identical to TRBD2. Germline CDR1 reads LGHNA; CDR2 reads YNFKEQ. The CDR3 covers 16 residues. V gave up 4 bases and J gave up 4 bases; unmatched junction bases: 8. CDR3 loop: CASSLTVTSGYNEQFF. CDR3 DNA sequence: TGTGCCAGCAGCCTTACTGTGACTAGCGGATACAATGAGCAGTTCTTC.

The V gene is TRBV5-4, the J gene TRBJ2-7; the match to TRBD1 covers 11 bases. The germline gives CDR1 SGHNT, CDR2 YYREEE (reference sequence). The CDR3 sequence is 14 residues long. V was pared by 5 bases and J by 6 bases, with 7 bases of the junction left unmatched. This CDR3 is CASSQGQGAVEQYF. For the CDR3, the DNA is TGTGCCAGCAGTCAAGGACAGGGGGCGGTCGAGCAGTACTTC.

The gene calls are TRBV28 and TRBJ1-2; D might be TRBD1 (6 bases). Germline values: CDR1 MDHEN, CDR2 SYDVKM. This CDR3 has 11 amino acids. Trimming stripped 6 bases from V and 5 bases from J, with 7 bases between. CDR3 protein: CASRGTYGYTF. The CDR3 coding sequence is TGTGCCAGCAGAGGGACATATGGCTACACCTTC.

V and J are TRBV10-3 and TRBJ2-5; D is possibly TRBD2 (5 bases). This CDR3 contains 11 residues. The ends were cut back, 8 bases at V and 3 bases at J, with 7 bases in the middle. CDR1 and CDR2 (germline): ENHRY, SYGVKD. The CDR3 protein is CAIAREETQYF. The CDR3 coding sequence is TGTGCCATCGCGAGGGAAGAGACCCAGTACTTC.

The chain is built from TRBV2 and TRBJ1-4, with a possible D match to TRBD1 (5 bases). The V gene's germline CDR1 is SNHLY and CDR2 FYNNEI. The CDR3 has 15 residues. Trimming shortened V by 2 bases and J by 3 bases, and 10 bases separated the two germline ends. CDR3 residues: CASSESQGANEKLFF. The CDR3 nucleotides read TGTGCCAGCAGTGAATCTCAGGGTGCTAATGAAAAACTGTTTTTT.

This sequence joins TRBV5-1 and TRBJ2-1; D might be TRBD1 (5 bases). Trimming took 4 bases from V and 2 from J, leaving 22 bases between them. The CDR3 is 18 residues long. The germline gives CDR1 SGHRS, CDR2 YFSETQ. The CDR3 region is CASSGAGSPLVAYNEQFF. CDR3 nucleotides: TGCGCCAGCAGCGGGGCAGGGTCGCCACTTGTCGCCTACAATGAGCAGTTCTTC.

As regards this clone: Other DNA variants within this sample encode the same CDR3. This chain uses TRBV14 with TRBJ1-1; D is uncertain. The CDR3 contains 15 residues. The V and J ends lost 1 base and 2 bases respectively, with 11 bases between them. In germline, CDR1 is SGHDN, CDR2 FVKESK. This chain's CDR3 is CASSQVPGGNTEAFF. The CDR3 DNA reads as TGTGCCAGCAGCCAAGTCCCAGGAGGCAACACTGAAGCTTTCTTT.

The chain recombines TRBV5-1 with TRBJ2-3; tentatively, D is TRBD2 (7 bases). Trimming removed 0 bases from V and 2 bases from J, with 16 bases in between. Germline CDR1 SGHRS, CDR2 YFSETQ. The CDR3 consists of 17 residues. The CDR3 DNA reads TGCGCCAGCAGCTTGGCCGGATTGGCGGGGGCCACAGATACGCAGTATTTT. Amino acid sequence: CASSLAGLAGATDTQYF.

This clone was detected only once. The chain joins TRBV4-1 to TRBJ1-3; perhaps TRBD1 as D (5 bases). The CDR3 has 18 amino acids. The germline V gene has CDR1 MGHRA and CDR2 YSYEKL. Deletions cut 1 base from V and 0 bases from J, with 16 bases between. This chain's CDR3 is CASSQGPGRGVSGNTIYF. The CDR3 nucleotides are TGCGCCAGCAGCCAAGGCCCGGGGCGGGGAGTCTCTGGAAACACCATATATTTT.

V usage is TRBV13 and J usage is TRBJ1-1; D might be TRBD1 (6 bases). This CDR3 has 16 residues. V gave up 3 bases and J gave up 0 bases, with 14 bases separating them. Germline V lookup: CDR1 PRHDT, CDR2 FYEKMQ (reference sequence). The CDR3 region has the DNA TGTGCCAGCAGCTTCCGGGACACAGACATGAACACTGAAGCTTTCTTT. Residues: CASSFRDTDMNTEAFF. Filled out from reference TRBV13 and TRBJ1-1, the complete variable domain reads AAGVIQSPRHLIKEKRETATLKCYPIPRHDTVYWYQQGPGQDPQFLISFYEKMQSDKGSIPDRFSAQQFSDYHSELNMSSLELGDSALYFCASSFRDTDMNTEAFFGQGTRLTVV.

This clone has a single count. The V call is TRBV19, the J call TRBJ1-1, with unresolved D. V lost 4 bases and J lost 0, with 15 bases in between. CDR1 and CDR2 (germline): LNHDA, SQIVND (reference sequence). This CDR3 has 16 residues. The CDR3 nucleotides read TGTGCCAGTAGTACGCCGCCTCAGAACATGAACACTGAAGCTTTCTTT. The encoded protein is CASSTPPQNMNTEAFF.

DNA of the CDR3: TGTGCCAGCAGCTTAGAAGGGGCTCCAGATACGCAGTATTTT. This gives the protein CASSLEGAPDTQYF. V gene TRBV11-2 combines with J gene TRBJ2-3; tentative D call: TRBD1 (5 bases). The V end was cut by 0 bases, the J end by 4 bases, with 8 bases between. Germline V lookup: CDR1 SGHAT, CDR2 FQNNGV. CDR3 length equals 14 residues.

The table lists this clone with a few counts. The CDR3 reads CASSLVGTGTSPLHF. In DNA form, the CDR3 reads TGTGCCAGCAGCTTAGTAGGGACAGGGACTTCACCCCTCCACTTT. The genes are TRBV7-9 and TRBJ1-6, with 9 bases that match TRBD1. The germline CDR1 and CDR2 sequences are SEHNR and FQNEAQ (reference sequence). Unmatched junction bases numbered 4, after V lost 1 base and J lost 9 bases. This CDR3 has 15 amino acids.

This clone turned up a few times. V and J are TRBV7-9 and TRBJ2-1; the match to TRBD1 covers 7 bases. J was trimmed by 4 bases and V by 5 bases; bases with no gene match: 2. Germline V CDR1 and CDR2: SEHNR, FQNEAQ (reference sequence). The CDR3 contains 13 residues. CDR3 sequence (DNA): TGTGCCAGCAGCGTGGGACAGTACAATGAGCAGTTCTTC. Translated, it gives CASSVGQYNEQFF.

The chain combines TRBV5-1 with TRBJ1-6; 7 positions match TRBD1. With V trimmed by 4 bases and J by 8 bases, 9 bases remained unmatched. Germline lookup yields CDR1 SGHRS and CDR2 YFSETQ. The CDR3 loop spans 15 amino acids. The chain's CDR3 is CASSIRQGADSPLHF. In nucleotides, the CDR3 is TGCGCCAGCAGCATTCGACAGGGCGCGGATTCACCCCTCCACTTT.

The genes are TRBV19 and TRBJ1-2; 8 bases line up with TRBD1. The CDR3 runs 14 residues. Trimming at V came to 6 bases and at J to 5 bases, leaving 8 bases not matched to a gene. Looked up from germline, CDR1 is LNHDA and CDR2 is SQIVND (reference sequence). DNA of the CDR3: TGTGCCAGTAGCCAGGGGGCGCCGGGATATGGCTACACCTTC. This gives the protein CASSQGAPGYGYTF.

This clone occurred a few times. This rearrangement joins TRBV10-1 to TRBJ2-1, with D maybe TRBD1 (6 bases). The CDR3 length is 13 residues. The V gene's germline CDR1 is WNHNN and CDR2 SYGVQD (reference sequence). Between the trimmed V and J ends, which lost 5 bases and 10 bases, there was a span of 15 bases. The CDR3 region has the DNA TGCGCCAGCAGTTTAATTCCCGGGACAGAGCAGTTCTTC. This translates into CASSLIPGTEQFF.

The gene calls are TRBV6-5 and TRBJ2-7; tentatively, D is TRBD2 (6 bases). This CDR3 region has 14 residues. Per germline, CDR1 MNHEY and CDR2 SVGAGI. The ends were cut back, 6 bases at V and 6 bases at J, with 18 bases in the middle. The CDR3 here is CASSRDSSGVEQYF. In DNA form, the CDR3 reads TGTGCCAGCAGCCGCGACAGTTCGGGGGTCGAGCAGTACTTC.

The chain combines TRBV5-1 with TRBJ1-2; D remains ambiguous. There are 14 residues in the CDR3. V lost 4 bases and J lost 2, with 12 bases in between. Germline V lookup: CDR1 SGHRS, CDR2 YFSETQ. The CDR3 is CASSPQSSNYGYTF. The CDR3 region has the DNA TGCGCCAGCAGCCCTCAGTCCTCCAACTATGGCTACACCTTC.

This rearrangement joins TRBV6-1 to TRBJ1-6; D perhaps matches TRBD1 (5 bases). Trimming cost V 3 bases and J 10 bases, with 10 bases left between them. The CDR3 spans 13 residues. Germline loops: CDR1 MNHNS, CDR2 SASEGT. CDR3 in DNA: TGTGCCAGCAGTGACCACAGGTACTCACCCCTCCACTTT. Encoded protein: CASSDHRYSPLHF.

The chain links TRBV6-6 to TRBJ1-5; maybe TRBD1 (5 bases). This CDR3 contains 14 residues. With 6 bases removed from V and 2 bases from J, the gap between germline ends came to 11 bases. Germline values: CDR1 MNHNY, CDR2 SVGAGI (reference sequence). The CDR3 spells CASRQVPGNQPQHF. The CDR3 region has the DNA TGTGCCAGCAGACAGGTCCCGGGCAATCAGCCCCAGCATTTT.

The rearrangement joins TRBV29-1 to TRBJ1-6; D unresolved. V shed 4 bases and J shed 7 bases, with 11 bases lying between them. The CDR3 length is 13 residues. Germline V gene sequence: CDR1 SQVTM, CDR2 ANQGSEA. The CDR3: CSVAGSRNSPLHF. The CDR3 bases are TGCAGCGTTGCGGGTTCGCGGAATTCACCCCTCCACTTT.